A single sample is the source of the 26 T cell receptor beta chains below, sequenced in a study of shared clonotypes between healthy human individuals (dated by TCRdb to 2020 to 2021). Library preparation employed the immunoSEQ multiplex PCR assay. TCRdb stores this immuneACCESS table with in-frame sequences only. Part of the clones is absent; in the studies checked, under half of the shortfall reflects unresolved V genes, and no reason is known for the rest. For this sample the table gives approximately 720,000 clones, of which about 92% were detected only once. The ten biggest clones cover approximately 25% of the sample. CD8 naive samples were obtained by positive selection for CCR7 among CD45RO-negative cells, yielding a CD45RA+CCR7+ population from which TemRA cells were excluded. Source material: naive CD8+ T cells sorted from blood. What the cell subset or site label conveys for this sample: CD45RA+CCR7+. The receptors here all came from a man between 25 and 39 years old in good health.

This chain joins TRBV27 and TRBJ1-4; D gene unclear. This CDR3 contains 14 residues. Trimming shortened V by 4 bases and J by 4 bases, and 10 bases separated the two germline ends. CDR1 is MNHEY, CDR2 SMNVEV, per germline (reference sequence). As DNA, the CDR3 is TGTGCCAGCAGTTCAGGAGCAATTAATGAAAAACTGTTTTTT. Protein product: CASSSGAINEKLFF.

The CDR3 loop is CATSIGQGHYEQYF. The CDR3 bases are TGTGCCACCAGCATAGGACAGGGTCACTACGAGCAGTACTTC. The chain couples TRBV15 to TRBJ2-7, with 8 bases lining up with TRBD1. V was pared by 4 bases and J by 3 bases, with 5 bases of the junction left unmatched. The CDR3 length is 14 residues. Looked up from germline, CDR1 is LNHNV and CDR2 is YYDKDF (reference sequence).

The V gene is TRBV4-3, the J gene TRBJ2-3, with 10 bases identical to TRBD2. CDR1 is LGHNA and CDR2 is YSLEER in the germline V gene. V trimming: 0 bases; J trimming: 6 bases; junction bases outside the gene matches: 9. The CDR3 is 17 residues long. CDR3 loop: CASSQDEPSGREDTQYF. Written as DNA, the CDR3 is TGCGCCAGCAGCCAAGATGAGCCTAGCGGGAGAGAGGATACGCAGTATTTT.

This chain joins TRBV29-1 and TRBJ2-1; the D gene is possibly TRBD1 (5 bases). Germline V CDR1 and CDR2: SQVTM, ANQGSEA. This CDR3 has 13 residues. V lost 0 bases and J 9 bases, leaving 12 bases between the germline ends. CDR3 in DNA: TGCAGCGTTGAAGATCAGGGCTTGGGTGAGCAGTTCTTC. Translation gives CSVEDQGLGEQFF.

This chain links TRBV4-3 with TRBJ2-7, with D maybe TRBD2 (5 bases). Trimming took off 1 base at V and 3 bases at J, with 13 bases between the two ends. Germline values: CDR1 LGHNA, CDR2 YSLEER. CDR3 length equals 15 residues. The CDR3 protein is CASSQARSGSYEQYF. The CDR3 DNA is TGCGCCAGCAGCCAAGCAAGATCGGGAAGCTACGAGCAGTACTTC.

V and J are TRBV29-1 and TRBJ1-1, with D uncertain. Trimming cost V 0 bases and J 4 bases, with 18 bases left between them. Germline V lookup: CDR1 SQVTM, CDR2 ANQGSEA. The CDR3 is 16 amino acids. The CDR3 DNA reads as TGCAGCGTTGAAGATCTAGGTATATCGGGCAGCACTGAAGCTTTCTTT. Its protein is CSVEDLGISGSTEAFF.

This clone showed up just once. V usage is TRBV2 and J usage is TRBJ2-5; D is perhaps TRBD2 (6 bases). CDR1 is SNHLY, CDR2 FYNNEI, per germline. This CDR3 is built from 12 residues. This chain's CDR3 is CGAVGGQETQYF. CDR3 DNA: TGTGGGGCGGTGGGAGGTCAAGAGACCCAGTACTTC.

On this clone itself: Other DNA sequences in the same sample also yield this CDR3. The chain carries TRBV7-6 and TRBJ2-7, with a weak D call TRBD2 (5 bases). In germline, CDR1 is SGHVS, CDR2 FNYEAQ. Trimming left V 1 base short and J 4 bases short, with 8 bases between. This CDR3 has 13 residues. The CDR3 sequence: CASSLDPGYEQYF. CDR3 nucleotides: TGTGCCAGCAGCTTAGACCCGGGGTACGAGCAGTACTTC.

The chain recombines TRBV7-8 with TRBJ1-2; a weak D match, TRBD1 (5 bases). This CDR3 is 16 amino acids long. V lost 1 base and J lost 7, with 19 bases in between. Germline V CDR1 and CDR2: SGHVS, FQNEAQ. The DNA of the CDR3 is TGTGCCAGCAGCTTAGGGCCGGGGACGTCGATGGCTGGCTACACCTTC. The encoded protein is CASSLGPGTSMAGYTF.

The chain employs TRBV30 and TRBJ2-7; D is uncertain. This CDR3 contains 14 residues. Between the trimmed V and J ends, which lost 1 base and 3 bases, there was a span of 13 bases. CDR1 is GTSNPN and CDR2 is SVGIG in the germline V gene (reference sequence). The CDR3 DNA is TGTGCCTGGAGTGATGAGTACAGTTTCTACGAGCAGTACTTC. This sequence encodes CAWSDEYSFYEQYF.

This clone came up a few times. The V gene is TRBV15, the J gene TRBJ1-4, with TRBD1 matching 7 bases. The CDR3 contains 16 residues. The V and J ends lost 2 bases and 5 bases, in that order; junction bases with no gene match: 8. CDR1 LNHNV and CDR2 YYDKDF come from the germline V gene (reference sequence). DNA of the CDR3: TGTGCCACCAGCAGAAAAACCGGGACAGCAAATGAAAAACTGTTTTTT. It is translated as CATSRKTGTANEKLFF.

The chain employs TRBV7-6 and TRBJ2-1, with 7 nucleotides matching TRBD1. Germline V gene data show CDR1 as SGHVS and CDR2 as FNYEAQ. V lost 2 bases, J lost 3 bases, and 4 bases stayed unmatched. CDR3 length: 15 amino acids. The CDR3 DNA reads TGTGCCAGCAGCTTATCCGGACAGGACTACAATGAGCAGTTCTTC. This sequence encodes CASSLSGQDYNEQFF.

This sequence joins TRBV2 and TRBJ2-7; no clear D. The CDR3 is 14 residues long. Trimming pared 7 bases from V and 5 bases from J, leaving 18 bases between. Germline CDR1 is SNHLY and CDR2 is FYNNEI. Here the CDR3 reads CASISTGTPNEQYF. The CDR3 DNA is TGTGCCAGCATCTCCACTGGAACTCCTAACGAGCAGTACTTC.

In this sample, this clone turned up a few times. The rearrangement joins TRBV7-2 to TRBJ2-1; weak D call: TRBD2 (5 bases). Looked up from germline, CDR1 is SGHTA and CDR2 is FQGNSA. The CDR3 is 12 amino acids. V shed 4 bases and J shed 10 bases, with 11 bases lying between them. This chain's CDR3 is CASSSIGGEQFF. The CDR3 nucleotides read TGTGCCAGCAGCTCGATAGGAGGCGAGCAGTTCTTC.

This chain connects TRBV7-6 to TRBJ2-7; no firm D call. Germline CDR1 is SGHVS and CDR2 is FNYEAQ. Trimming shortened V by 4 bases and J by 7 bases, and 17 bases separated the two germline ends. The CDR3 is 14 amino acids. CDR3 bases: TGTGCCAGCAGCTCCTCCGGGCCCCTCGGAGAGCAGTACTTC. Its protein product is CASSSSGPLGEQYF.

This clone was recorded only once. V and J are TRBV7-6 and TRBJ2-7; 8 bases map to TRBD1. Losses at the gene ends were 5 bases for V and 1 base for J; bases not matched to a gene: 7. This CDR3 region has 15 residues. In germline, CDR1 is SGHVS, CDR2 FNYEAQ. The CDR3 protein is CASSVGQGLSYEQYF. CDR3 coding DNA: TGTGCCAGCAGCGTCGGACAGGGCCTTTCCTACGAGCAGTACTTC. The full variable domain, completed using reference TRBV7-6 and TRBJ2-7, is GAGVSQSPRYKVTKRGQDVALRCDPISGHVSLYWYRQALGQGPEFLTYFNYEAQQDKSGLPNDRFSAERPEGSISTLTIQRTEQRDSAMYRCASSVGQGLSYEQYFGPGTRLTVT.

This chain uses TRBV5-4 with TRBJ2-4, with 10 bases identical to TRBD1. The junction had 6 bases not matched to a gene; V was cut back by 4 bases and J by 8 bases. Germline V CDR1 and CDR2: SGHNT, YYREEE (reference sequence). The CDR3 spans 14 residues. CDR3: CASSTGQGGDIQYF. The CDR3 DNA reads TGTGCCAGCAGCACCGGACAGGGGGGAGACATTCAGTACTTC.

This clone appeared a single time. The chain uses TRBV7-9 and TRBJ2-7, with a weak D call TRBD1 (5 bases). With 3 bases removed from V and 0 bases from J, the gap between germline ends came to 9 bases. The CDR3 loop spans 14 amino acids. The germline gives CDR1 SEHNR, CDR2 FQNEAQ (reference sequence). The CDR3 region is CASSLTDSSYEQYF. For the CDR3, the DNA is TGTGCCAGCAGCTTGACAGACAGCTCCTACGAGCAGTACTTC.

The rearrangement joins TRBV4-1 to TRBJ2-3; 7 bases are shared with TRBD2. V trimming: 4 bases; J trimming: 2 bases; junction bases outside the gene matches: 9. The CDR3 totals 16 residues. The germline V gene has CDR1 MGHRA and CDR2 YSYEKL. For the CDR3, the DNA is TGCGCCAGCAGCCCGAGATCTAGCGGACCCACAGATACGCAGTATTTT. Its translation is CASSPRSSGPTDTQYF.

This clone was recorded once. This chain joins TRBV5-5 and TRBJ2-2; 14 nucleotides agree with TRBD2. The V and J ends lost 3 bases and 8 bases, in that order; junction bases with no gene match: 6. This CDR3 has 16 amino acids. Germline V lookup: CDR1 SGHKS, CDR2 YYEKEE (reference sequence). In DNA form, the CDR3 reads TGTGCCAGCAGCTCGGGACTAGCGGGAGTTTCTGGGGAGCTGTTTTTT. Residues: CASSSGLAGVSGELFF.

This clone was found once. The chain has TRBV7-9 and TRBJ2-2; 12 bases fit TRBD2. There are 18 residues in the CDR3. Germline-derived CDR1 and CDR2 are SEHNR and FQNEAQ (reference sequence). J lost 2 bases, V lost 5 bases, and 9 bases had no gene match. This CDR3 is CASSAPGTSGHNTGELFF. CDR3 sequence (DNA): TGTGCCAGCAGCGCACCCGGGACTAGCGGGCATAACACCGGGGAGCTGTTTTTT.

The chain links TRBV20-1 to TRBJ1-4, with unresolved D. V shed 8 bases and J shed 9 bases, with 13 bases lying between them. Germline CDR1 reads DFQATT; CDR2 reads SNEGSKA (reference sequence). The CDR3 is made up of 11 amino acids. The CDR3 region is CSRRREKKLFF. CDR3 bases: TGCAGTCGACGGCGAGAAAAAAAACTGTTTTTT.

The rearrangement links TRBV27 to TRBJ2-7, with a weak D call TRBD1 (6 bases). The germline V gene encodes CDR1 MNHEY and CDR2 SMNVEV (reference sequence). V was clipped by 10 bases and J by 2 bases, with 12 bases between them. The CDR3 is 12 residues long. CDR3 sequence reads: CATKQGPYEQYF. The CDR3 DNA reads TGTGCCACCAAACAGGGACCCTACGAGCAGTACTTC.

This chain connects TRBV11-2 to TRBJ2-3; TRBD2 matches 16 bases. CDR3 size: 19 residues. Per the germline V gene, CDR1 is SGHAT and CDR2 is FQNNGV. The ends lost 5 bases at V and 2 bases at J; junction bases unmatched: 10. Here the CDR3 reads CASSPHTGLAGGHTDTQYF. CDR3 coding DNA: TGTGCCAGCAGCCCTCACACGGGACTAGCGGGAGGGCACACAGATACGCAGTATTTT.

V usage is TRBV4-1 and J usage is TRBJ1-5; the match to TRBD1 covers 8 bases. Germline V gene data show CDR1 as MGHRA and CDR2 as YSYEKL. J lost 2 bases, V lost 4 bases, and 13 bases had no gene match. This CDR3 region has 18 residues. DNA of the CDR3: TGCGCCAGCAGCCCTCGGACAGGGACGATGCTCGGCAATCAGCCCCAGCATTTT. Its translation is CASSPRTGTMLGNQPQHF.

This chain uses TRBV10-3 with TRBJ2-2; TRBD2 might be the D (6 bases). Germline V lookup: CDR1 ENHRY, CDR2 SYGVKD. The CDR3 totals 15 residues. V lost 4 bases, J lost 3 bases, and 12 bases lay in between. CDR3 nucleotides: TGTGCCATCAGTGTTGGCGGGGAGTACACCGGGGAGCTGTTTTTT. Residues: CAISVGGEYTGELFF.